This passage covers 15 T cell receptor beta chains from one sample sequenced in a study of identical twins. TCRdb reprocessed the 5' RACE reads with MiXCR, giving one entry per CDR3 protein. This sample carries more than 250,000 distinct CDR3 sequences, under 9% of them seen once, and the ten largest clones take around 2.1%. This sample also appeared in a second study, on yellow fever vaccine responses in identical twins.

The sample consisted of memory (CD45RO+) T cells sorted from blood. The receptor source for this set is a woman in her late teens or twenties in good health.

With regard to this clonotype: Just one base apart from a much larger clone, this may be a read error. The V and J genes are TRBV12-3 or TRBV12-4 and TRBJ2-6, with D unresolved. V lost 2 bases, J lost 4 bases, and 12 bases lay in between. The CDR3 is made up of 16 amino acids. The CDR3 region has the DNA TGTGCCAGCAGTTTATTTGCGTTGAAGGGGGCCAACGTCCTGACTTTC. Translated, it gives CASSLFALKGANVLTF.

The chain couples TRBV20-1 to TRBJ1-1; D may be TRBD1 (5 bases). Germline CDR1 DFQATT, CDR2 SNEGSKA (reference sequence). V lost 0 bases and J lost 6, with 11 bases in between. The CDR3 is 13 amino acids. This CDR3 reads CSAREGGTPEAFF. The CDR3 bases are TGCAGTGCTAGAGAAGGAGGGACCCCTGAAGCTTTCTTT.

The chain uses TRBV27 and TRBJ1-1, with D possibly being TRBD1 (6 bases). The CDR3 has 13 amino acids. Germline V lookup: CDR1 MNHEY, CDR2 SMNVEV (reference sequence). The germline V and J ends were trimmed by 8 bases and 1 base, with 11 bases remaining between them. The DNA of the CDR3 is TGTGCCAGCTATGTACAGGGGAACACTGAAGCTTTCTTT. This translates into CASYVQGNTEAFF.

The table lists this clonotype with many counts. Here the CDR3 DNA reads TGTGCCAGCAGTGTGGACAGCTCTTATTCACCCCTCCACTTT. Amino acids: CASSVDSSYSPLHF. The V call is TRBV12-3 or TRBV12-4, the J call TRBJ1-6, with D possibly being TRBD1 (6 bases). V was clipped by 5 bases and J by 8 bases, with 13 bases between them. This CDR3 spans 14 amino acids.

There are a few counts of this clonotype. The rearrangement uses TRBV10-3 and TRBJ2-7; tentative D call: TRBD1 (5 bases). Germline assignment: CDR1 ENHRY and CDR2 SYGVKD. Trimming stripped 4 bases from V and 6 bases from J, with 16 bases between. This CDR3 comprises 14 residues. The CDR3, as DNA: TGTGCCATCAGTGTAGGGCAGGGTCGGAGCGAGCAGTACTTC. It codes for CAISVGQGRSEQYF.

The table lists this clonotype with a few counts. The rearrangement links TRBV3-1 to TRBJ1-6; TRBD1 might be the D (6 bases). The V gene's germline CDR1 is LGHDT and CDR2 YNNKEL (reference sequence). The CDR3 length is 14 residues. V lost 2 bases and J 8 bases, leaving 10 bases between the germline ends. CDR3 residues: CASSQTGWDSPLHF. The DNA of the CDR3 is TGTGCCAGCAGCCAAACAGGGTGGGATTCACCCCTCCACTTT.

This clonotype was counted many times. The rearrangement links TRBV9 to TRBJ1-1, with D unclear. The CDR3 is 12 residues long. The germline V gene encodes CDR1 SGDLS and CDR2 YYNGEE. Trimming left V 4 bases short and J 1 base short, with 5 bases between. Here the CDR3 DNA reads TGTGCCAGCAGCTCCCAGAACACTGAAGCTTTCTTT. It encodes CASSSQNTEAFF.

CDR3 sequence reads: CSAIPTSGYYEQYF. CDR3 sequence (DNA): TGCAGTGCTATCCCGACTAGCGGTTACTACGAGCAGTACTTC. This chain joins TRBV20-1 and TRBJ2-7, with 9 positions matching TRBD2. CDR1 and CDR2 (germline): DFQATT, SNEGSKA (reference sequence). The CDR3 is made up of 14 amino acids. V lost 4 bases and J lost 3; bases outside the gene matches: 7.

This clonotype was recorded a few times. The chain is built from TRBV27 and TRBJ2-3, with D unclear. The V gene's germline CDR1 is MNHEY and CDR2 SMNVEV (reference sequence). V shed 8 bases and J shed 0 bases, with 15 bases lying between them. This CDR3 has 15 amino acids. The CDR3 DNA is TGTGCCAGCCGAAGGGTGTGGAGTAGCACAGATACGCAGTATTTT. Translation gives CASRRVWSSTDTQYF.

The CDR3 DNA is TGTGCCAGCAGCAAATCAACTAGCGGGAGCCGGCCTAACGAGCAGTACTTC. Translation: CASSKSTSGSRPNEQYF. V is TRBV21-1 and J is TRBJ2-7; the D call TRBD2 from the table was never checked on the DNA. TRBV21-1 is classified as a pseudogene. CDR3 size: 17 residues.

This clonotype was seen repeatedly, ten times or more. J is TRBJ2-1 and V is TRBV5-1; no clear D gene. V shed 0 bases and J shed 2 bases, with 6 bases lying between them. The CDR3 length is 14 residues. Germline CDR1 and CDR2: SGHRS and YFSETQ. CDR3 residues: CASSLVRTYNEQFF. The DNA of the CDR3 is TGCGCCAGCAGCTTGGTTAGGACCTACAATGAGCAGTTCTTC.

This clonotype has a handful of counts. This chain joins TRBV5-1 and TRBJ2-2, with D perhaps TRBD2 (5 bases). The CDR3 is 17 residues long. CDR1 and CDR2 (germline): SGHRS, YFSETQ. V was clipped by 1 base and J by 4 bases, with 17 bases between them. CDR3 protein: CASSLQLASLSTGELFF. CDR3 bases: TGCGCCAGCAGCTTGCAATTGGCTAGCTTGTCCACCGGGGAGCTGTTTTTT.

V usage is TRBV7-9 and J usage is TRBJ1-4; weak D call: TRBD1 (6 bases). V was shortened by 5 bases and J by 5 bases, with 21 bases between the two germline ends. Germline CDR1 and CDR2: SEHNR and FQNEAQ (reference sequence). The CDR3 sequence is 17 residues long. The CDR3 reads CASSPSFSGEGNEKLFF. The CDR3 DNA sequence: TGTGCCAGCAGCCCGAGTTTTTCAGGGGAAGGCAATGAAAAACTGTTTTTT.

The V gene is TRBV11-2, the J gene TRBJ1-2; 10 nucleotides agree with TRBD1. The germline CDR1 and CDR2 sequences are SGHAT and FQNNGV. The CDR3 length is 19 residues. V gave up 3 bases and J gave up 2 bases; unmatched junction bases: 15. CDR3 bases: TGTGCCAGCAGCTTCACCTCCGGGACAGGGGCTAAGGGAAACTATGGCTACACCTTC. This translates into CASSFTSGTGAKGNYGYTF.

This clonotype was recorded many times. This chain connects TRBV10-3 to TRBJ2-2; perhaps D is TRBD1 or TRBD2 (7 bases each). Germline loops: CDR1 ENHRY, CDR2 SYGVKD. The CDR3 runs to 14 residues. The V end was cut by 11 bases, the J end by 4 bases, with 17 bases between. For the CDR3, the DNA is TGTGCCTCAGGGGGGGGGGCCTCCACCGGGGAGCTGTTTTTT. Residues: CASGGGASTGELFF.